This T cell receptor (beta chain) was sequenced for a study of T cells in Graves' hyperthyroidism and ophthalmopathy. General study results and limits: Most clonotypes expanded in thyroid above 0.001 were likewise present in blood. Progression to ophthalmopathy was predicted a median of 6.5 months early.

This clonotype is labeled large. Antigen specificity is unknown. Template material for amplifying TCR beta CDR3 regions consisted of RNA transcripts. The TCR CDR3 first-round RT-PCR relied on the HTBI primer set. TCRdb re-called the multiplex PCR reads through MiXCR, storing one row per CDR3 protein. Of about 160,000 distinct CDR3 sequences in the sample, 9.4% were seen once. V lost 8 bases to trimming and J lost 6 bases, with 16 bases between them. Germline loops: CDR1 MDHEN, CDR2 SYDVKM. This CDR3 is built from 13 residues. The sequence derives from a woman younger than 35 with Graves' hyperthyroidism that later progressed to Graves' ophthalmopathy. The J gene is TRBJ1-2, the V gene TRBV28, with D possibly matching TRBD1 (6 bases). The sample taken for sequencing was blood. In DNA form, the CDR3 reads TGTGCCAGCCTCCCCGGGGGCCGTGATGGCTACACCTTC. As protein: CASLPGGRDGYTF.